These 14 T cell receptor beta chains originate from one sample sequenced in a study of cytomegalovirus exposure and HLA in healthy donors. PCR was performed using 60 Vbeta and 13 Jbeta primers. Libraries were prepared by immunoSEQ multiplex PCR; TCRdb keeps only in-frame clonotypes and omits some of them. The table includes roughly 97,000 clones, approximately 79% detected once. The specimen sequenced was PBMCs. The source of these receptors is a man aged 55 to 70 in good health and CMV-seropositive.

This chain joins TRBV28 and TRBJ1-5; a weak D match, TRBD1 (5 bases). The germline gives CDR1 MDHEN, CDR2 SYDVKM. V lost 7 bases, J lost 1 base, and 14 bases lay in between. The CDR3 has 15 residues. DNA for the CDR3: TGTGCCAGCACCCCCGGGGGGGAGAGCAATCAGCCCCAGCATTTT. Its protein product is CASTPGGESNQPQHF.

The chain links TRBV19 to TRBJ2-1; 11 positions match TRBD2. In germline, CDR1 is LNHDA, CDR2 SQIVND (reference sequence). V was clipped by 2 bases and J by 8 bases; unmatched bases: 11. The CDR3 contains 17 residues. The DNA for the CDR3 is TGTGCCAGTAGTATAAAAACTAGCGGGGGTGTAGAGTATGAGCAGTTCTTC. Translating it yields CASSIKTSGGVEYEQFF.

The genes are TRBV19 and TRBJ1-1; maybe TRBD1 (5 bases). CDR1 and CDR2 (germline): LNHDA, SQIVND (reference sequence). The CDR3 loop spans 15 amino acids. The V end lost 5 bases, the J end lost 0 bases, and 13 bases lay between the germline ends. CDR3 residues: CASSPLGGMNTEAFF. For the CDR3, the DNA is TGTGCCAGTAGTCCCCTCGGGGGGATGAACACTGAAGCTTTCTTT.

The chain links TRBV7-6 to TRBJ2-3, with 8 nucleotides matching TRBD1. This CDR3 has 16 amino acids. Germline trimming cut 5 bases from V and 6 bases from J; bases unmatched to any gene: 13. In germline, CDR1 is SGHVS, CDR2 FNYEAQ. The chain's CDR3 is CASSPSAQGALDTQYF. The DNA of the CDR3 is TGTGCCAGCAGCCCAAGCGCGCAGGGGGCGTTGGATACGCAGTATTTT.

The CDR3 DNA follows: TGTGCCAGCAGCTTATCGGGTGCGGGGGGCAATCAGCCCCAGCATTTT. Translated, it gives CASSLSGAGGNQPQHF. The chain employs TRBV7-6 and TRBJ1-5; maybe TRBD1 (5 bases). Between the trimmed V and J ends, which lost 2 bases and 2 bases, there was a span of 13 bases. The length of the CDR3 is 16 residues. CDR1 is SGHVS, CDR2 FNYEAQ, per germline.

The chain has TRBV6-5 and TRBJ1-1; TRBD1 matches 8 bases. CDR3 size: 14 residues. J gave up 4 bases and V 6 bases, and 7 bases lay outside the gene matches. CDR1 and CDR2 (germline): MNHEY, SVGAGI. The CDR3 region is CASSPRGLGTEAFF. CDR3 nucleotides: TGTGCCAGCAGCCCCAGGGGGCTCGGCACTGAAGCTTTCTTT.

The J gene is TRBJ1-3, the V gene TRBV11-2, with TRBD1 as a possible D gene (5 bases). V was shortened by 5 bases and J by 1 base, with 6 bases between the two germline ends. The germline V gene has CDR1 SGHAT and CDR2 FQNNGV. The CDR3 runs 13 residues. The CDR3 is CASSGASGNTIYF. The CDR3 DNA follows: TGTGCCAGCAGCGGGGCGTCTGGAAACACCATATATTTT.

The chain employs TRBV10-1 and TRBJ1-1; 7 bases are shared with TRBD1. This CDR3 contains 14 residues. V shed 3 bases, J shed 6 bases, and the junction held 7 bases outside the gene matches. Germline lookup yields CDR1 WNHNN and CDR2 SYGVQD (reference sequence). This chain's CDR3 is CASSDEGASAEAFF. The CDR3 nucleotides are TGCGCCAGCAGTGACGAGGGGGCGAGTGCTGAAGCTTTCTTT.

A single count supports this clone. CDR3 in amino acids: CASKGGGLNTEAFF. In DNA form, the CDR3 reads TGCGCCAGCAAGGGGGGGGGACTGAACACTGAAGCTTTCTTT. The chain combines TRBV5-1 with TRBJ1-1, with D possibly being TRBD1 (6 bases). Trimming took off 6 bases at V and 0 bases at J, with 12 bases between the two ends. The germline V gene has CDR1 SGHRS and CDR2 YFSETQ. This CDR3 has 14 residues.

The chain combines TRBV7-2 with TRBJ2-1, with D possibly TRBD1 on 5 matching bases. The CDR3 has 14 residues. The V gene's germline CDR1 is SGHTA and CDR2 FQGNSA. V was clipped by 5 bases and J by 12 bases, with 20 bases between them. The CDR3 spells CASSPGFTSGSQFF. The CDR3 DNA is TGTGCCAGCAGCCCAGGGTTTACGAGTGGGTCGCAGTTCTTC.

This clone was observed once. The chain carries TRBV9 and TRBJ1-3; D ambiguous. CDR3 length: 18 amino acids. The V and J ends lost 0 bases and 0 bases respectively, with 16 bases between them. Germline V gives CDR1 SGDLS, CDR2 YYNGEE. Here the CDR3 DNA reads TGTGCCAGCAGCGTAGGGTCTACGAAGTTACGCTCTGGAAACACCATATATTTT. As protein: CASSVGSTKLRSGNTIYF.

This clone was seen a single time. The CDR3 DNA reads as TGTGCCAGCTCACAGGGGGAGAATGGAAACACCATATATTTT. Amino acids: CASSQGENGNTIYF. This rearrangement joins TRBV18 to TRBJ1-3; tentative D call: TRBD1 (6 bases). The CDR3 contains 14 residues. Germline V CDR1 and CDR2: KGHSH, LQKENI. Deletions cut 4 bases from V and 3 bases from J, with 10 bases between.

The J gene is TRBJ1-3, the V gene TRBV2; D possibly corresponds to TRBD1 (6 bases). Per germline, CDR1 SNHLY and CDR2 FYNNEI. The CDR3 spans 15 residues. V lost 6 bases and J lost 4, with 16 bases in between. In DNA, the CDR3 is TGTGCCAGCAGGGGACACCAAACCACCGGAAACACCATATATTTT. Translating it yields CASRGHQTTGNTIYF.

The CDR3 sequence: CAGTGAYNEQFF. The CDR3 bases are TGCGCCGGGACAGGGGCCTACAATGAGCAGTTCTTC. This chain uses TRBV29-1 with TRBJ2-1; 10 bases are a match to TRBD1. The CDR3 spans 12 residues. The germline V gene encodes CDR1 SQVTM and CDR2 ANQGSEA.